The clone carrying this T cell receptor (beta chain) was counted a few times. Its antigen is not identified. CDR3 length: 14 amino acids. Germline lookup yields CDR1 LNHDA and CDR2 SQIVND (reference sequence). V dropped 6 bases and J dropped 0; count of bases not matched to a gene: 1. TCRdb keeps only in-frame clones here, not all; method: immunoSEQ multiplex PCR. The data contain under 70,000 clones, about 80% of them singletons. The data derive from a study of a mutant IDH1 vaccine in newly diagnosed glioma. The time point denotes: week 5, during vaccination. Topical imiquimod accompanied each vaccine dose, which consisted of 300 ug of mutant IDH1 20-mer peptide.

This TCR came from a woman aged 50 to 60 with glioma. V and J are TRBV19 and TRBJ2-2, with TRBD1 matching over 7 bases. This specimen consisted of PBMCs, obtained from a glioma patient whose treatment included an IDH1 peptide vaccine. CDR3 amino acids: CASRDRTNTGELFF. CDR3 bases: TGTGCCAGTAGGGACAGGACGAACACCGGGGAGCTGTTTTTT.